This T cell receptor (beta chain) was sequenced for a study of T-cell memory formation after mild COVID-19. From the 5' RACE reads, TCRdb called clonotypes with MiXCR, one entry per CDR3 protein. The table includes around 53,000 distinct CDR3 sequences, 12% detected once. The CDR3 spans 14 residues. Germline lookup yields CDR1 SEHNR and CDR2 FQNEAQ (reference sequence). The V end lost 5 bases, the J end lost 10 bases, and 20 bases lay between the germline ends. The V and J genes are TRBV7-9 and TRBJ1-1, with D unresolved. Sequenced: PBMCs or a T cell subset sorted from them (not recorded which). This receptor was identified in a young man who had mild COVID-19 (a few samples of this study predate the infection). Cell type and time point are not known. The DNA of the CDR3 is TGTGCCAGCAGCCCGAGGACCGACCCGAGAACAGCTTTCTTT. This translates into CASSPRTDPRTAFF. Filled out from reference TRBV7-9 and TRBJ1-1, the complete variable domain reads DTGVSQNPRHKITKRGQNVTFRCDPISEHNRLYWYRQTLGQGPEFLTYFQNEAQLEKSRLLSDRFSAERPKGSFSTLEIQRTEQGDSAMYLCASSPRTDPRTAFFGQGTRLTVV.